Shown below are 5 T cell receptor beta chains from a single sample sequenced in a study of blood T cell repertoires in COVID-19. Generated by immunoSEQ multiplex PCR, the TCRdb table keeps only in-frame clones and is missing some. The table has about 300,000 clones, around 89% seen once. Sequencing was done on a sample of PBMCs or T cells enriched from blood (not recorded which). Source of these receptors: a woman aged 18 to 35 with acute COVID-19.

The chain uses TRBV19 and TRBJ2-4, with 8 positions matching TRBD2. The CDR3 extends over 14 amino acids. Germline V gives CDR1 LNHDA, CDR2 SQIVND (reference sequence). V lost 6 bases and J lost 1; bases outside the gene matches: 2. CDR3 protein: CASRRGGAKNIQYF. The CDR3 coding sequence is TGTGCCAGTAGACGCGGGGGGGCCAAAAACATTCAGTACTTC.

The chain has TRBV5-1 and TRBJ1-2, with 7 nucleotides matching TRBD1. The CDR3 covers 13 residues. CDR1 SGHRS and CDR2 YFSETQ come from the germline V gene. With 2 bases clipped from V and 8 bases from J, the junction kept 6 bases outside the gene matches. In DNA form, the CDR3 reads TGCGCCAGCAGCTTACCCACAGGGGAAGGCTACACCTTC. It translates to CASSLPTGEGYTF.

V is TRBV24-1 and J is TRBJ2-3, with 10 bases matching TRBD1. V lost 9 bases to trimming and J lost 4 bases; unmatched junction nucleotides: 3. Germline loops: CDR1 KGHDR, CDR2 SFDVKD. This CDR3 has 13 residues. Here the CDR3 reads CATGDRGADTQYF. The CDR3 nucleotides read TGTGCCACCGGGGACAGGGGCGCAGATACGCAGTATTTT.

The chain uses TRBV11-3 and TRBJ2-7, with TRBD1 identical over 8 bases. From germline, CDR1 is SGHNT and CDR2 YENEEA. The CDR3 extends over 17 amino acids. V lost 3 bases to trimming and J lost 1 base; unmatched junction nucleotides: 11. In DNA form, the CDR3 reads TGTGCCAGCAGCTTGGACAGGGTGGGCGGTCGGTCCTACGAGCAGTACTTC. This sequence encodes CASSLDRVGGRSYEQYF.

CDR3 protein: CASSMTSGISTDTQYF. The CDR3 DNA sequence: TGTGCCAGTAGTATGACTAGCGGGATAAGCACAGATACGCAGTATTTT. This chain connects TRBV19 to TRBJ2-3, with 11 bases fitting TRBD2. CDR1 LNHDA and CDR2 SQIVND come from the germline V gene (reference sequence). Unmatched junction bases numbered 2, after V lost 3 bases and J lost 0 bases. The CDR3 has 16 amino acids.